A single sample is the source of the 23 T cell receptor delta chains below, sequenced in a study of gamma-delta chains in newborns, infants, children. TCRdb fed the reads into CATT to redo clone calling. The table shows more than 14,000 delta-chain clones, with around 7% occurring only once. Sequenced sample: blood. Source of these receptors: a child who was a newborn, infant or young child, either healthy, febrile or measles-vaccinated (not recorded which).

About this clone: The junction differs from germline at one of its ends, possibly a read error. The chain combines TRDV2 with TRDJ3; 13 nucleotides match TRDD3. This CDR3 spans 20 amino acids. In germline, CDR1 is GEAIGNYY, CDR2 EKD. CDR3 sequence: CACDKLGDTRSSWDTRQVFF. The CDR3 DNA follows: TGTGCCTGTGACAAACTGGGGGATACGCGAAGCTCCTGGGACACCCGACAGGTGTTTTTC.

V and J are TRDV1 and TRDJ1; 10 nucleotides agree with TRDD3. With V trimmed by 2 bases and J by 5 bases, 11 bases remained unmatched. In germline, CDR1 is TSWWSYY, CDR2 QGS. The CDR3 runs to 17 residues. In DNA, the CDR3 is TGTGCTCTTGGGGAAGATCTACAGTACTGGGGGATTGATAAACTCATCTTT. It encodes CALGEDLQYWGIDKLIF.

This clone was picked up a small number of times. This rearrangement joins TRDV3 to TRDJ2; 12 positions agree with TRDD3. CDR3 length equals 15 residues. Germline CDR1 is TVYSNPD and CDR2 is GDNSRS (reference sequence). Trimming removed 1 base from V and 4 bases from J; junction bases left unmatched: 4. The CDR3 DNA sequence: TGTGCCTTTACGCTGGGGGATACGAAGACAGCACAACTCTTCTTT. It translates to CAFTLGDTKTAQLFF.

The chain is built from TRDV2 and TRDJ3; D is unresolved. The CDR3 covers 18 residues. V shed 3 bases and J shed 0 bases, with 14 bases lying between them. CDR1 is GEAIGNYY and CDR2 is EKD in the germline V gene. Here the CDR3 reads CACDPAEKSSWDTRQMFF. CDR3 coding DNA: TGTGCCTGTGACCCCGCGGAAAAGAGCTCCTGGGACACCCGACAGATGTTTTTC.

This clone has more than one count but fewer than ten. One base away lies a much larger clone, so this may be a sequencing read error. The same CDR3 is also encoded by other DNA sequences in this sample. The V gene is TRDV2, the J gene TRDJ3; 8 bases map to TRDD3. The junction had 2 bases not matched to a gene; V was cut back by 2 bases and J by 0 bases. CDR3 length: 17 amino acids. Germline lookup yields CDR1 GEAIGNYY and CDR2 EKD. The CDR3 loop reads CACDITGGSWDTRQMFF. CDR3 nucleotide sequence: TGTGCCTGTGACATAACTGGGGGCTCCTGGGACACCCGACAGATGTTTTTC.

Concerning this clone itself: The sample holds other DNA sequences that translate to the same CDR3. The V and J genes are TRDV2 and TRDJ3; D may be TRDD3 (5 bases). The length of the CDR3 is 16 residues. Germline V lookup: CDR1 GEAIGNYY, CDR2 EKD. V lost 1 base, J lost 2 bases, and 8 bases lay in between. As DNA, the CDR3 is TGTGCCTGTGACACTCTGGGAGCCTGGGACACCCGACAGATGTTTTTC. Residues: CACDTLGAWDTRQMFF.

Concerning this clone: This may be a read error: a much more frequent sequence differs by one nucleotide. This chain connects TRDV2 to TRDJ2, with D possibly matching TRDD3 (6 bases). This CDR3 is built from 15 residues. V was pared by 1 base and J by 4 bases, with 12 bases between. In germline, CDR1 is GEAIGNYY, CDR2 EKD. The CDR3 DNA is TGTGCCTGTGACACGCTGGGGTATACGACAGCACAACTCTTCTTT. Translating it yields CACDTLGYTTAQLFF.

Turning to this clone: This same CDR3 is encoded by further DNA sequences in the sample. The chain is built from TRDV2 and TRDJ3; D possibly corresponds to TRDD3 (6 bases). There are 18 residues in the CDR3. Germline V lookup: CDR1 GEAIGNYY, CDR2 EKD. Trimming stripped 3 bases from V and 0 bases from J, with 14 bases between. In DNA form, the CDR3 reads TGTGCCTGTGACGCTTGGGGGCCCAGCTCCTGGGACACCCGACAGATGTTTTTC. It codes for CACDAWGPSSWDTRQMFF.

This clone was seen only a few times. The chain is built from TRDV2 and TRDJ3; D is perhaps TRDD3 (5 bases). The CDR3 is 17 amino acids. Germline V lookup: CDR1 GEAIGNYY, CDR2 EKD. The ends were cut back, 1 base at V and 2 bases at J, with 11 bases in the middle. CDR3 sequence reads: CACDTIQDTWDTRQMFF. The CDR3 nucleotides are TGTGCCTGTGACACGATACAGGATACCTGGGACACCCGACAGATGTTTTTC.

On this clone: This specimen includes other DNA sequences encoding the same CDR3. The chain employs TRDV2 and TRDJ3; 10 positions match TRDD3. This CDR3 contains 17 residues. The germline gives CDR1 GEAIGNYY, CDR2 EKD. V lost 2 bases to trimming and J lost 5 bases; unmatched junction nucleotides: 5. CDR3 sequence reads: CACDRLGDPRDTRQMFF. The DNA of the CDR3 is TGTGCCTGTGACAGACTGGGGGATCCCCGGGACACCCGACAGATGTTTTTC.

The chain links TRDV1 to TRDJ1, with 8 bases identical to TRDD3. The CDR3 covers 18 residues. After removal of 3 bases from V and 0 bases from J, the junction contained 12 bases not matched to a gene. The V gene's germline CDR1 is TSWWSYY and CDR2 QGS. The CDR3 DNA reads as TGTGCTCTTGGGGACCGTAGGGGATACACCAACAACACCGATAAACTCATCTTT. Translated: CALGDRRGYTNNTDKLIF.

This clone was seen many times. Other DNA sequences of this sample code for an identical CDR3. The gene calls are TRDV2 and TRDJ3, with 11 bases that match TRDD3. The ends lost 1 base at V and 1 base at J; junction bases unmatched: 2. The CDR3 contains 18 residues. CDR1 is GEAIGNYY, CDR2 EKD, per germline. The CDR3 DNA follows: TGTGCCTGTGACACTGGGGGATACGGTTCCTGGGACACCCGACAGATGTTTTTC. As protein: CACDTGGYGSWDTRQMFF.

In the case of this clone: The junction shows a germline mismatch at one end, possibly a read error. The same CDR3 also results from other DNA sequences found in this sample. The chain carries TRDV2 and TRDJ3; 13 bases fit TRDD3. Per the germline V gene, CDR1 is GEAIGNYY and CDR2 is EKD. The CDR3 totals 20 residues. CDR3 residues: CACGKKYWGIRSWDTRQMFF. The CDR3 DNA is TGTGCCTGTGGCAAAAAATACTGGGGGATACGCTCCTGGGACACCCGCCAGATGTTTTTC.

Only a few counts were recorded for this clone. The mismatch at residue 9 between this DNA's translation and the TCRdb protein of a much larger clone likely reflects a read error; the protein shown is translated from the DNA. V is TRDV2 and J is TRDJ3, with a weak D call TRDD3 (6 bases). The CDR3 runs to 15 residues. Per the germline V gene, CDR1 is GEAIGNYY and CDR2 is EKD. This chain's CDR3 is CACDTGSWGTRQMFF. The CDR3 DNA reads TGTGCCTGTGACACGGGATCCTGGGGCACCCGACAGATGTTTTTC.

This chain links TRDV2 with TRDJ4, with 11 bases aligning to TRDD3. The germline CDR1 and CDR2 sequences are GEAIGNYY and EKD. The CDR3 is made up of 15 amino acids. J gave up 0 bases and V 0 bases, and 2 bases lay outside the gene matches. CDR3 sequence: CACDTVLGDTRPLIF. Written as DNA, the CDR3 is TGTGCCTGTGACACCGTACTGGGGGATACCAGACCCCTGATCTTT.

The chain recombines TRDV2 with TRDJ3; 12 positions match TRDD3. J was trimmed by 2 bases and V by 3 bases; bases with no gene match: 7. The CDR3 is 19 residues long. Germline V gene sequence: CDR1 GEAIGNYY, CDR2 EKD. The CDR3 DNA reads as TGTGCCTGTGACTCGACTGGGGGATACAGCCCCTGGGACACCCGACAGATGTTTTTC. Encoded protein: CACDSTGGYSPWDTRQMFF.

Turning to this clone: The junction departs from the called germline gene at one end, perhaps through a read error. The CDR3 sequence: CACDTVTWALSSWDTRQMFF. CDR3 sequence (DNA): TGTGCCTGTGACACCGTAACCTGGGCCCTAAGCTCCTGGGACACCCGCCAGATGTTTTTC. The gene calls are TRDV2 and TRDJ3; D is possibly TRDD3 (5 bases). The germline CDR1 and CDR2 sequences are GEAIGNYY and EKD. The CDR3 is made up of 20 amino acids.

This clone was seen more than once but under ten times. At residue 16, TCRdb's protein is not the same as the translated DNA, so the protein here was read from the DNA. The V call is TRDV2, the J call TRDJ3, with 10 bases that match TRDD3. Germline loops: CDR1 GEAIGNYY, CDR2 EKD. CDR3 length equals 18 residues. This chain's CDR3 is CACDAPLGDKWDTRQVFF. For the CDR3, the DNA is TGTGCCTGTGACGCGCCCCTGGGGGATAAATGGGACACCCGACAGGTGTTTTTC.

This clone is labeled as medium-sized (0.01 to 0.1%). This CDR3 is also generated by other DNA sequences in the sample. V and J are TRDV2 and TRDJ3; the D gene is possibly TRDD3 (6 bases). The CDR3 length is 18 residues. Trimming pared 0 bases from V and 0 bases from J, leaving 11 bases between. The germline CDR1 and CDR2 sequences are GEAIGNYY and EKD. The CDR3 protein is CACDTVGASSWDTRQMFF. The CDR3 DNA is TGTGCCTGTGACACCGTGGGGGCTAGCTCCTGGGACACCCGACAGATGTTTTTC.

By proportion, this clone is medium-sized. Other DNA sequences of this sample code for an identical CDR3. V is TRDV2 and J is TRDJ3; 11 bases agree with TRDD3. The junction had 4 bases not matched to a gene; V was cut back by 1 base and J by 3 bases. The germline gives CDR1 GEAIGNYY, CDR2 EKD. The CDR3 runs to 18 residues. CDR3 bases: TGTGCCTGTGACACTGGGGGATACGCGGTCTGGGACACCCGACAGATGTTTTTC. Translated, it gives CACDTGGYAVWDTRQMFF.

V gene TRDV2 combines with J gene TRDJ3, with TRDD3 identical over 11 bases. The CDR3 runs to 18 residues. From germline, CDR1 is GEAIGNYY and CDR2 EKD. J gave up 3 bases and V 3 bases, and 6 bases lay outside the gene matches. The CDR3 is CACDSLTGGYWDTRQMFF. As DNA, the CDR3 is TGTGCCTGTGACTCATTGACTGGGGGATACTGGGACACCCGACAGATGTTTTTC.

By sample fraction, this clone is medium-sized. This sample also contains other DNA sequences that code for the same CDR3. The gene calls are TRDV2 and TRDJ3, with 8 bases fitting TRDD3. This CDR3 contains 19 residues. Losses at the gene ends were 0 bases for V and 0 bases for J; bases not matched to a gene: 6. Germline values: CDR1 GEAIGNYY, CDR2 EKD. The chain's CDR3 is CACDTVLGGSSWDTRQMFF. CDR3 DNA sequence: TGTGCCTGTGACACCGTACTGGGGGGAAGCTCCTGGGACACCCGACAGATGTTTTTC.

In this sample, this clone is medium-sized. A read error may explain this, as a much larger clone is one base away. Other nucleotide sequences in the sample specify the same CDR3. The CDR3 region has the DNA TGTGCCTGTGACACCGTACTGGGGGATACCTCCTGGGACACCCGACAGATGTTTTTC. Amino acid sequence: CACDTVLGDTSWDTRQMFF. This chain links TRDV2 with TRDJ3, with 12 bases fitting TRDD3. The CDR3 contains 19 residues. Per the germline V gene, CDR1 is GEAIGNYY and CDR2 is EKD. The ends lost 0 bases at V and 0 bases at J; junction bases unmatched: 2.